The 16 T cell receptor beta chains listed next were all sequenced from one sample in a study of OX40 agonist ivuxolimab in advanced cancers. Some clones are missing from TCRdb's copy, which holds only in-frame ones; the method was immunoSEQ multiplex PCR. The data hold 77,000 or so clones, with around 92% observed a single time. Sequenced material: CD4+ or CD8+ T cells sorted from blood, taken in a trial of the OX40 agonist ivuxolimab. The receptor set was obtained from an adult with an advanced solid tumor such as melanoma, head and neck, liver or kidney cancer.

The chain couples TRBV11-2 to TRBJ1-5, with no clear D. CDR1 SGHAT and CDR2 FQNNGV come from the germline V gene. The CDR3 loop spans 17 amino acids. The V end was cut by 1 base, the J end by 4 bases, with 17 bases between. CDR3 nucleotide sequence: TGTGCCAGCAGCTTAGGCGGTATTAGGAGAAGAAATCAGCCCCAGCATTTT. It codes for CASSLGGIRRRNQPQHF. Using reference TRBV11-2 and TRBJ1-5 for the parts outside the CDR3, the full variable domain is EAGVAQSPRYKIIEKRQSVAFWCNPISGHATLYWYQQILGQGPKLLIQFQNNGVVDDSQLPKDRFSAERLKGVDSTLKIQPAKLEDSAVYLCASSLGGIRRRNQPQHFGDGTRLSIL.

V usage is TRBV15 and J usage is TRBJ1-3; 11 positions match TRBD1. The CDR3 totals 17 residues. The J segment lost 0 bases and the V segment lost 0 bases, leaving 1 base of the junction unmatched. From germline, CDR1 is LNHNV and CDR2 YYDKDF (reference sequence). The CDR3 loop is CATSRDGTGGSGNTIYF. CDR3 in DNA: TGTGCCACCAGCAGAGATGGGACAGGGGGCTCTGGAAACACCATATATTTT.

This chain connects TRBV7-9 to TRBJ2-1; unclear D gene. The V gene lost 1 base and the J gene lost 0 bases, with 7 bases spanning the gap. The CDR3 is 15 amino acids. In germline, CDR1 is SEHNR, CDR2 FQNEAQ (reference sequence). The DNA for the CDR3 is TGTGCCAGCAGCTTAGGGGCGAGCTCCTACAATGAGCAGTTCTTC. Translating gives CASSLGASSYNEQFF.

V usage is TRBV2 and J usage is TRBJ1-4; D may be TRBD1 (5 bases). The CDR3 consists of 15 residues. V lost 4 bases to trimming and J lost 5 bases, with 14 bases between them. The V gene's germline CDR1 is SNHLY and CDR2 FYNNEI. For the CDR3, the DNA is TGTGCCAGCAGTGTAATGAGGGGCCCCAATGAAAAACTGTTTTTT. It translates to CASSVMRGPNEKLFF.

The CDR3 is CASSDSGFLYGYTF. The CDR3 coding sequence is TGTGCCAGTTCGGATTCGGGGTTCCTTTATGGCTACACCTTC. V is TRBV2 and J is TRBJ1-2; no clear D. The ends were cut back, 9 bases at V and 5 bases at J, with 19 bases in the middle. Per the germline V gene, CDR1 is SNHLY and CDR2 is FYNNEI. The CDR3 has 14 residues.

The chain carries TRBV7-8 and TRBJ1-1, with D unclear. The CDR3 runs 13 residues. CDR1 is SGHVS and CDR2 is FQNEAQ in the germline V gene. V gave up 1 base and J gave up 7 bases, with 10 bases separating them. The CDR3 reads CASSLGEKGEAFF. CDR3 in DNA: TGTGCCAGCAGCTTAGGAGAAAAGGGTGAAGCTTTCTTT.

The chain recombines TRBV7-3 with TRBJ2-3; 12 bases match TRBD2. The CDR3 runs 15 residues. V lost 2 bases, J lost 4 bases, and 1 base stayed unmatched. CDR1 is SGHTA, CDR2 FQGTGA, per germline. CDR3 amino acids: CASSLGLAGPDTQYF. The CDR3, as DNA: TGTGCCAGCAGCTTAGGACTAGCGGGACCAGATACGCAGTATTTT.

V and J are TRBV7-2 and TRBJ2-3; 9 bases match TRBD2. Germline V gene data show CDR1 as SGHTA and CDR2 as FQGNSA. Trimming cost V 3 bases and J 3 bases; bases outside gene matches: 4. The CDR3 loop spans 15 amino acids. This chain's CDR3 is CASSLAGGNTDTQYF. The CDR3 nucleotides are TGTGCCAGCAGCTTGGCGGGAGGGAATACAGATACGCAGTATTTT.

The chain joins TRBV18 to TRBJ1-1, with D unclear. Trimming stripped 4 bases from V and 1 base from J, with 4 bases between. Germline assignment: CDR1 KGHSH and CDR2 LQKENI. CDR3 size: 12 residues. Written as DNA, the CDR3 is TGTGCCAGCTCACTCGAGAACACTGAAGCTTTCTTT. Protein: CASSLENTEAFF.

This sequence joins TRBV5-4 and TRBJ2-1, with D perhaps TRBD2 (7 bases). Germline V gives CDR1 SGHNT, CDR2 YYREEE (reference sequence). This CDR3 region has 14 residues. V was clipped by 4 bases and J by 5 bases, with 13 bases between them. The CDR3 loop reads CASSPGGRNNEQFF. For the CDR3, the DNA is TGTGCCAGCAGCCCGGGGGGCCGGAACAATGAGCAGTTCTTC.

This rearrangement joins TRBV7-2 to TRBJ1-2, with D perhaps TRBD1 (6 bases). Germline values: CDR1 SGHTA, CDR2 FQGNSA. Trimming stripped 3 bases from V and 2 bases from J, with 16 bases between. The CDR3 runs 16 residues. This CDR3 is CASSLPGQPTNYGYTF. In nucleotides, the CDR3 is TGTGCCAGCAGCTTGCCAGGACAGCCTACCAACTATGGCTACACCTTC.

In its sample, this clone was seen once. This chain uses TRBV19 with TRBJ1-4, with D possibly TRBD1 on 5 matching bases. The CDR3 is 13 residues long. The V and J ends lost 5 bases and 7 bases respectively, with 11 bases between them. CDR1 and CDR2 from the germline V gene are LNHDA and SQIVND (reference sequence). CDR3 loop: CASSGTYTEKLFF. For the CDR3, the DNA is TGTGCCAGTAGTGGGACTTACACTGAAAAACTGTTTTTT.

CDR3 sequence: CAWRGLINTGELFF. DNA of the CDR3: TGTGCCTGGAGAGGACTGATTAACACCGGGGAGCTGTTTTTT. The chain carries TRBV30 and TRBJ2-2, with D possibly TRBD2 on 5 matching bases. Germline V gene lookup returns CDR1 GTSNPN and CDR2 SVGIG (reference sequence). V was shortened by 3 bases and J by 2 bases, with 10 bases between the two germline ends. The length of the CDR3 is 14 residues.

This clone was counted only a few times. V gene TRBV27 combines with J gene TRBJ2-2; 9 positions agree with TRBD1. Germline trimming cut 6 bases from V and 6 bases from J; bases unmatched to any gene: 5. The CDR3 spans 14 residues. Germline V gene lookup returns CDR1 MNHEY and CDR2 SMNVEV (reference sequence). Here the CDR3 DNA reads TGTGCCAGCAGAGAGGGACAGGGATCCGGGGAGCTGTTTTTT. This gives the protein CASREGQGSGELFF.

On this clone itself: The sample carries other DNA sequences with the same CDR3. The CDR3, as DNA: TGTGCCAGCAGCTTCAGTTCCTACGAGCAGTACTTC. Its translation is CASSFSSYEQYF. This rearrangement joins TRBV7-2 to TRBJ2-7; unclear D gene. The V gene's germline CDR1 is SGHTA and CDR2 FQGNSA. There are 12 residues in the CDR3. Trimming shortened V by 3 bases and J by 1 base, and 4 bases separated the two germline ends.

V usage is TRBV19 and J usage is TRBJ2-3, with 10 bases fitting TRBD2. CDR3 length: 16 amino acids. V was clipped by 3 bases and J by 6 bases; unmatched bases: 9. CDR1 and CDR2 from the germline V gene are LNHDA and SQIVND (reference sequence). CDR3 sequence reads: CASSMALAGAEDTQYF. Here the CDR3 DNA reads TGTGCCAGTAGTATGGCGCTAGCGGGAGCGGAGGATACGCAGTATTTT. Filled out from reference TRBV19 and TRBJ2-3, the complete variable domain reads DGGITQSPKYLFRKEGQNVTLSCEQNLNHDAMYWYRQDPGQGLRLIYYSQIVNDFQKGDIAEGYSVSREKKESFPLTVTSAQKNPTAFYLCASSMALAGAEDTQYFGPGTRLTVL.